A single sample gave rise to the 8 T cell receptor beta chains below, sequenced in a study of shared clonotypes between healthy human individuals. Profiling relied on immunoSEQ multiplex PCR, and the TCRdb table lists in-frame clones only, not all of them. Of 2 million to 2.5 million clones listed, more than 90% are singletons. Source material: naive CD4+ T cells sorted from blood. Subset specified: CD45RA+ positively selected. These receptors were obtained from a man aged 18 to 35 in good health.

V and J are TRBV6-5 and TRBJ1-1, with 10 bases lining up with TRBD1. The CDR3 contains 12 residues. Germline V gene data show CDR1 as MNHEY and CDR2 as SVGAGI. The V gene end was trimmed by 7 bases and the J gene end by 11 bases; junction bases not matched to a gene: 7. The CDR3: CASTKGTGVAFF. The CDR3 DNA is TGTGCCAGCACCAAAGGGACAGGGGTTGCTTTCTTT.

Here the CDR3 reads CASRFLPGDYEQYF. CDR3 coding DNA: TGTGCCAGCAGGTTTTTACCAGGGGACTACGAGCAGTACTTC. The chain uses TRBV7-2 and TRBJ2-7; D is possibly TRBD1 (6 bases). Trimming stripped 6 bases from V and 3 bases from J, with 15 bases between. Germline values: CDR1 SGHTA, CDR2 FQGNSA. This CDR3 contains 14 residues.

The chain carries TRBV4-1 and TRBJ2-4; the match to TRBD1 covers 10 bases. CDR1 and CDR2 from the germline V gene are MGHRA and YSYEKL. After removal of 3 bases from V and 1 base from J, the junction contained 3 bases not matched to a gene. This CDR3 is 16 amino acids long. CDR3 loop: CASSQPGQGAKNIQYF. CDR3 in DNA: TGCGCCAGCAGCCAGCCGGGACAGGGGGCCAAAAACATTCAGTACTTC.

The rearrangement joins TRBV28 to TRBJ2-5; the match to TRBD2 covers 16 bases. V dropped 2 bases and J dropped 4; count of bases not matched to a gene: 7. The CDR3 contains 18 residues. CDR1 is MDHEN, CDR2 SYDVKM, per germline. Written as DNA, the CDR3 is TGTGCCAGCAGTTTAGGTCTCGGGACTAGCGGGGGGGGAGAGACCCAGTACTTC. Amino acids: CASSLGLGTSGGGETQYF.

This chain connects TRBV18 to TRBJ2-3; no definite D call. CDR3 length equals 13 residues. Trimming pared 2 bases from V and 2 bases from J, leaving 5 bases between. Looked up from germline, CDR1 is KGHSH and CDR2 is LQKENI. In DNA, the CDR3 is TGTGCCAGCTCACCAGACCCCACAGATACGCAGTATTTT. It translates to CASSPDPTDTQYF. Full variable domain (outside the CDR3, taken from reference TRBV18 and TRBJ2-3): NAGVMQNPRHLVRRRGQEARLRCSPMKGHSHVYWYRQLPEEGLKFMVYLQKENIIDESGMPKERFSAEFPKEGPSILRIQQVVRGDSAAYFCASSPDPTDTQYFGPGTRLTVL.

J is TRBJ2-5 and V is TRBV5-4, with TRBD1 identical over 11 bases. V lost 3 bases to trimming and J lost 2 bases; unmatched junction nucleotides: 3. Germline CDR1 SGHNT, CDR2 YYREEE (reference sequence). The CDR3 sequence is 15 residues long. This CDR3 reads CASSWDRGTQETQYF. The CDR3 DNA follows: TGTGCCAGCAGCTGGGACAGGGGGACTCAAGAGACCCAGTACTTC. Filled out from reference TRBV5-4 and TRBJ2-5, the complete variable domain reads ETGVTQSPTHLIKTRGQQVTLRCSSQSGHNTVSWYQQALGQGPQFIFQYYREEENGRGNFPPRFSGLQFPNYSSELNVNALELDDSALYLCASSWDRGTQETQYFGPGTRLLVL.

CDR3 amino acids: CASSPERDGNNEQFF. The DNA for the CDR3 is TGTGCCAGCAGCCCAGAGAGGGACGGCAACAATGAGCAGTTCTTC. V and J are TRBV7-2 and TRBJ2-1; D possibly uses TRBD1 or TRBD2 (5 bases each). V lost 5 bases and J lost 5, with 16 bases in between. Germline V gene sequence: CDR1 SGHTA, CDR2 FQGNSA. This CDR3 spans 15 amino acids.

The CDR3 nucleotides are TGCGCCACCCAGTTGAGGGCGGGGGGGGAGCAGTACTTC. Translated: CATQLRAGGEQYF. V usage is TRBV4-1 and J usage is TRBJ2-7; 9 bases align to TRBD2. With 10 bases clipped from V and 7 bases from J, the junction kept 11 bases outside the gene matches. The germline V gene encodes CDR1 MGHRA and CDR2 YSYEKL. This CDR3 is 13 amino acids long.